Shown below are 18 T cell receptor beta chains from a single sample sequenced in a study of shared clonotypes between healthy human individuals. Repertoires were generated with immunoSEQ multiplex PCR, while TCRdb's copy carries only in-frame clones and drops some. The sample lists some 1,600,000 clones, 95% to 99% occurring once. Sequencing used naive CD4+ T cells sorted from blood. Subset denoted: CD45RA+ positively selected. These receptor sequences come from a man aged 25 to 40 in good health.

The chain combines TRBV5-1 with TRBJ2-6; 7 bases match TRBD1. In germline, CDR1 is SGHRS, CDR2 YFSETQ. Germline trimming cut 4 bases from V and 1 base from J; bases unmatched to any gene: 5. The CDR3 loop spans 16 amino acids. In DNA, the CDR3 is TGCGCCAGCAGCGTAGACAGGGTTTCTGGGGCCAACGTCCTGACTTTC. This encodes CASSVDRVSGANVLTF.

This clone has only one observation. The CDR3 bases are TGCGCCAGCAGCTTGCGACCGGGAGGGCCCGGGGAGACCCAGTACTTC. It encodes CASSLRPGGPGETQYF. V is TRBV5-1 and J is TRBJ2-5, with TRBD2 matching 8 bases. The CDR3 covers 16 residues. Germline CDR1 is SGHRS and CDR2 is YFSETQ. J gave up 5 bases and V 1 base, and 10 bases lay outside the gene matches.

The rearrangement joins TRBV28 to TRBJ2-7, with 8 bases matching TRBD1. CDR3 length equals 14 residues. Per the germline V gene, CDR1 is MDHEN and CDR2 is SYDVKM. The J segment lost 0 bases and the V segment lost 6 bases, leaving 4 bases of the junction unmatched. The DNA of the CDR3 is TGTGCCAGCAGGACCACAGGGGGCTCCTACGAGCAGTACTTC. Encoded protein: CASRTTGGSYEQYF.

This chain joins TRBV19 and TRBJ2-7; 12 positions match TRBD2. The CDR3 consists of 13 residues. Germline V gene data show CDR1 as LNHDA and CDR2 as SQIVND (reference sequence). Germline trimming cut 6 bases from V and 6 bases from J; bases unmatched to any gene: 3. CDR3 region: CASRLAGGAEQYF. CDR3 DNA sequence: TGTGCCAGTAGACTAGCGGGGGGCGCCGAGCAGTACTTC.

The V and J genes are TRBV5-8 and TRBJ1-5; no firm D call. The V and J ends lost 4 bases and 6 bases respectively, with 8 bases between them. The CDR3 runs to 12 residues. Germline V gene lookup returns CDR1 SGHTS and CDR2 YDEGEE. The CDR3 DNA sequence: TGTGCCAGCAGCGGCCTCCGTCAGCCCCAGCATTTT. This encodes CASSGLRQPQHF.

The V gene is TRBV18, the J gene TRBJ2-1, with 7 bases identical to TRBD2. Germline loops: CDR1 KGHSH, CDR2 LQKENI. Trimming at V came to 0 bases and at J to 4 bases, leaving 9 bases not matched to a gene. The CDR3 covers 17 residues. CDR3 amino acids: CASSPPIGASGYNEQFF. In DNA form, the CDR3 reads TGTGCCAGCTCACCACCGATCGGGGCTAGCGGTTACAATGAGCAGTTCTTC.

This chain links TRBV29-1 with TRBJ1-2, with 8 bases fitting TRBD1. The CDR3 contains 12 residues. With V trimmed by 6 bases and J by 4 bases, 4 bases remained unmatched. Germline V gene sequence: CDR1 SQVTM, CDR2 ANQGSEA. CDR3 coding DNA: TGCAGCGTGGACAGGGTTAGCTATGGCTACACCTTC. Translation: CSVDRVSYGYTF.

The chain recombines TRBV4-1 with TRBJ1-1, with D maybe TRBD1 (5 bases). CDR3 length: 16 amino acids. CDR1 and CDR2 (germline): MGHRA, YSYEKL. V was shortened by 5 bases and J by 4 bases, with 20 bases between the two germline ends. The CDR3 region is CASSYPGGGLVTEAFF. DNA of the CDR3: TGCGCCAGCAGCTACCCTGGGGGAGGGTTGGTCACTGAAGCTTTCTTT.

The chain employs TRBV28 and TRBJ1-2, with D uncertain. The ends were cut back, 10 bases at V and 8 bases at J, with 17 bases in the middle. From germline, CDR1 is MDHEN and CDR2 SYDVKM. The CDR3 has 12 amino acids. In DNA, the CDR3 is TGTGCCACCGCCCCATCCCGGTCAGGCTACACCTTC. Amino acid sequence: CATAPSRSGYTF.

This chain links TRBV10-3 with TRBJ1-1, with TRBD1 identical over 8 bases. Trimming cost V 5 bases and J 1 base; bases outside gene matches: 3. Germline V lookup: CDR1 ENHRY, CDR2 SYGVKD. This CDR3 region has 14 residues. This CDR3 is CAISTDRENTEAFF. CDR3 DNA: TGTGCCATCAGTACGGACAGGGAGAACACTGAAGCTTTCTTT.

The rearrangement joins TRBV25-1 to TRBJ2-1; 9 positions agree with TRBD1. There are 15 residues in the CDR3. V shed 2 bases, J shed 6 bases, and the junction held 5 bases outside the gene matches. Germline V gene lookup returns CDR1 MGHDK and CDR2 SYGVNS. The CDR3 reads CASSEPGQGINEQFF. CDR3 sequence (DNA): TGTGCCAGCAGTGAACCGGGACAGGGAATCAATGAGCAGTTCTTC.

V and J are TRBV4-3 and TRBJ1-3, with 7 bases lining up with TRBD1. Germline V gene sequence: CDR1 LGHNA, CDR2 YSLEER. CDR3 length: 17 amino acids. V dropped 8 bases and J dropped 0; count of bases not matched to a gene: 13. The CDR3 protein is CASSTGLAVTSGNTIYF. The DNA for the CDR3 is TGCGCCAGCTCGACAGGGTTGGCAGTAACCTCTGGAAACACCATATATTTT.

The J gene is TRBJ1-4, the V gene TRBV11-2; the match to TRBD1 covers 8 bases. The V and J ends lost 5 bases and 8 bases, in that order; junction bases with no gene match: 10. CDR3 length equals 15 residues. Germline CDR1 is SGHAT and CDR2 is FQNNGV. For the CDR3, the DNA is TGTGCCAGCAGCCGAGGCGGGACAGGCCGCGAAAAACTGTTTTTT. As protein: CASSRGGTGREKLFF.

The CDR3 DNA follows: TGTGCCAGCAGCTTCGGGACAGGGTCCTACAATGAGCAGTTCTTC. Amino acids: CASSFGTGSYNEQFF. V and J are TRBV7-9 and TRBJ2-1; 9 nucleotides agree with TRBD1. Germline values: CDR1 SEHNR, CDR2 FQNEAQ (reference sequence). V shed 3 bases and J 1 base; nucleotides not matched to a gene: 1. This CDR3 is built from 15 residues.

The rearrangement joins TRBV6-5 to TRBJ2-3, with no clear D. V dropped 2 bases and J dropped 6 bases, with 9 bases sitting between them. This CDR3 spans 13 amino acids. Germline loops: CDR1 MNHEY, CDR2 SVGAGI. CDR3 loop: CASSYVFRDTQYF. CDR3 DNA sequence: TGTGCCAGCAGTTACGTATTTCGGGATACGCAGTATTTT.

This clone was seen a single time. The gene calls are TRBV18 and TRBJ1-1; perhaps TRBD1 as D (5 bases). The CDR3 consists of 14 residues. Germline V gives CDR1 KGHSH, CDR2 LQKENI. V lost 3 bases, J lost 3 bases, and 11 bases lay in between. CDR3 sequence (DNA): TGTGCCAGCTCACCGGTCAGGGCGGACACTGAAGCTTTCTTT. Its protein product is CASSPVRADTEAFF.

The V gene is TRBV4-3, the J gene TRBJ2-3; D uncertain. This CDR3 region has 13 residues. Per the germline V gene, CDR1 is LGHNA and CDR2 is YSLEER. V lost 0 bases, J lost 5 bases, and 6 bases lay in between. CDR3 in DNA: TGCGCCAGCAGCCAAGACCGATTAGATACGCAGTATTTT. Translating it yields CASSQDRLDTQYF.

This clone appeared once. The rearrangement joins TRBV28 to TRBJ1-2; D unclear. The CDR3 spans 12 residues. V lost 7 bases, J lost 6 bases, and 12 bases lay in between. Germline CDR1 is MDHEN and CDR2 is SYDVKM. Here the CDR3 DNA reads TGTGCCAGCAATCGCAAACCTAATGGCTACACCTTC. Translation: CASNRKPNGYTF.